A selection of T cell receptor beta chains follows, all from one sample in a study of blood T cell repertoires in COVID-19. TCRdb's table, derived via immunoSEQ multiplex PCR, lists solely in-frame clones and lacks some. The repertoire holds about 480,000 clones, with 88% as singletons. The specimen was PBMCs or T cells enriched from blood (not recorded which). Source of these receptors: a woman aged 55-70 years who had recovered from COVID-19. CDR3s include the opening cysteine and the closing phenylalanine or tryptophan. The D gene is left open where the match is weak. Clone size is given for some rows only: seen once, a few or many times, or a class if the clone is expanded.

CDR3 DNA: TGTGCCAGCAGTCAACAGGGGGTAGCTAATGAAAAACTGTTTTTT; CDR3 protein: CASSQQGVANEKLFF; D gene: TRBD1; clone size: -; J gene: TRBJ1-4; V gene: TRBV2
CDR3 DNA: TGTGCCAGCAGTTTAGTTGGGGGGTCCGGGGCCAACGTCCTGACTTTC; CDR3 protein: CASSLVGGSGANVLTF; D gene: -; clone size: -; J gene: TRBJ2-6; V gene: TRBV27
CDR3 DNA: TGTGCCAGCAGCGCGGGACAGGGTTTCTATGGCTACACCTTC; CDR3 protein: CASSAGQGFYGYTF; D gene: TRBD1; clone size: -; J gene: TRBJ1-2; V gene: TRBV9
CDR3 DNA: TGTGCCAGCAGCGGACAGGGACAAGGTTCACCCCTCCACTTT; CDR3 protein: CASSGQGQGSPLHF; D gene: TRBD1; clone size: -; J gene: TRBJ1-6; V gene: TRBV9
CDR3 DNA: TGTGCCAGCAGGGGGACATCCTTCAAAGGGAATGGCTACACCTTC; CDR3 protein: CASRGTSFKGNGYTF; D gene: -; clone size: -; J gene: TRBJ1-2; V gene: TRBV2
CDR3 DNA: TGTGCCAGCAGCCAAGCACGGGGGATCACCGGGGAGCTGTTTTTT; CDR3 protein: CASSQARGITGELFF; D gene: -; clone size: -; J gene: TRBJ2-2; V gene: TRBV3-1/TRBV3-2
CDR3 DNA: TGTGCCACCCGACAGAGGGGGCAAGAGACCCAGTACTTC; CDR3 protein: CATRQRGQETQYF; D gene: -; clone size: -; J gene: TRBJ2-5; V gene: TRBV19
CDR3 DNA: TGTGCCAGCTCACTGGGACAGGGGGAGACCTACGAGCAGTACTTC; CDR3 protein: CASSLGQGETYEQYF; D gene: TRBD1; clone size: -; J gene: TRBJ2-7; V gene: TRBV18
CDR3 DNA: TGTGCCAGCAGCTTGCCCCAGGAGACTAGCGGTGAGAGCTCCTACAATGAGCAGTTCTTC; CDR3 protein: CASSLPQETSGESSYNEQFF; D gene: TRBD2; clone size: -; J gene: TRBJ2-1; V gene: TRBV5-5
CDR3 DNA: TGTGCCACCAGTGACCGGACTATCGACGGCTATGGCTACACCTTC; CDR3 protein: CATSDRTIDGYGYTF; D gene: -; clone size: -; J gene: TRBJ1-2; V gene: TRBV24-1
CDR3 DNA: TGTGCCACCAGTGAGCCCGACAGGGTAGGAAACACCGGGGAGCTGTTTTTT; CDR3 protein: CATSEPDRVGNTGELFF; D gene: TRBD1; clone size: -; J gene: TRBJ2-2; V gene: TRBV24-1
CDR3 DNA: TGCGCCAGCAGCTTGGGGGGGCGTACAGATACGCAGTATTTT; CDR3 protein: CASSLGGRTDTQYF; D gene: -; clone size: -; J gene: TRBJ2-3; V gene: TRBV5-1
CDR3 DNA: TGTGCCGTAGCCGGGACAGATCGCACAGATACGCAGTATTTT; CDR3 protein: CAVAGTDRTDTQYF; D gene: TRBD1; clone size: -; J gene: TRBJ2-3; V gene: TRBV19
CDR3 DNA: TGTGCCAGCTCACCACGACAGACTTACAATGAGCAGTTCTTC; CDR3 protein: CASSPRQTYNEQFF; D gene: -; clone size: -; J gene: TRBJ2-1; V gene: TRBV18
CDR3 DNA: TGTGCCAGTAGTATAGTAGCATCCGAAGAGACCCAGTACTTC; CDR3 protein: CASSIVASEETQYF; D gene: -; clone size: -; J gene: TRBJ2-5; V gene: TRBV19
CDR3 DNA: TGCGCCAGCAGCTTGGGAGCGGGGGGGCTCGATGAGCAGTTCTTC; CDR3 protein: CASSLGAGGLDEQFF; D gene: TRBD2; clone size: few; J gene: TRBJ2-1; V gene: TRBV5-1
CDR3 DNA: TGTGCCAGCAGCGTATCGGGACAGGGTGTGGAAAAACTGTTTTTT; CDR3 protein: CASSVSGQGVEKLFF; D gene: TRBD1; clone size: -; J gene: TRBJ1-4; V gene: TRBV9
CDR3 DNA: TGTGCCAGCAGCCTTGGACAGGGGGCGAGAACTGAAGCTTTCTTT; CDR3 protein: CASSLGQGARTEAFF; D gene: TRBD1; clone size: -; J gene: TRBJ1-1; V gene: TRBV7-2
CDR3 DNA: TGTGCCAGCTCCCCGACTAGCGCCCGATACAATGAGCAGTTCTTC; CDR3 protein: CASSPTSARYNEQFF; D gene: TRBD2; clone size: -; J gene: TRBJ2-1; V gene: TRBV18
CDR3 DNA: TGTGCTAGTGGCATACAGGGGGTCTCCTACAATGAGCAGTTCTTC; CDR3 protein: CASGIQGVSYNEQFF; D gene: TRBD1; clone size: once; J gene: TRBJ2-1; V gene: TRBV12-5
CDR3 DNA: TGTGCCACCAGTGATTCCAACAGGGGGAACTATGGCTACACCTTC; CDR3 protein: CATSDSNRGNYGYTF; D gene: TRBD1; clone size: -; J gene: TRBJ1-2; V gene: TRBV24-1
CDR3 DNA: TGTGCCAGCAGCGTAGATTCGGGACAGGGGGCTGACGGGGAGCTGTTTTTT; CDR3 protein: CASSVDSGQGADGELFF; D gene: TRBD1; clone size: few; J gene: TRBJ2-2; V gene: TRBV9
CDR3 DNA: TGCAGTGCTTCAGGAGGTTATGGCTACACCTTC; CDR3 protein: CSASGGYGYTF; D gene: -; clone size: -; J gene: TRBJ1-2; V gene: TRBV20-1
CDR3 DNA: TGTGCCAGCAGCTTGGAGGGGGGGCCGAAGACCCAGTACTTC; CDR3 protein: CASSLEGGPKTQYF; D gene: -; clone size: -; J gene: TRBJ2-5; V gene: TRBV5-4
CDR3 DNA: TGCGCCAGCAGCCAAGACAGGGATTGGGAGACCCAGTACTTC; CDR3 protein: CASSQDRDWETQYF; D gene: -; clone size: -; J gene: TRBJ2-5; V gene: TRBV4-1
CDR3 DNA: TGTGCCAGCAGCTTGGACAGAAACACCATATATTTT; CDR3 protein: CASSLDRNTIYF; D gene: -; clone size: -; J gene: TRBJ1-3; V gene: TRBV12-3/TRBV12-4
CDR3 DNA: TGCGCCAGCAGCCCTAGACAGGGGAGTAATGAGCAGTTCTTC; CDR3 protein: CASSPRQGSNEQFF; D gene: TRBD1; clone size: -; J gene: TRBJ2-1; V gene: TRBV5-1
CDR3 DNA: TGTGCCAGCAGCCGGGACAGGGCCTACAATGAGCAGTTCTTC; CDR3 protein: CASSRDRAYNEQFF; D gene: TRBD1; clone size: -; J gene: TRBJ2-1; V gene: TRBV25-1
CDR3 DNA: TGTGCCAGCAGCTTAGCCCTAGCGGGGGGCCACTACAATGAGCAGTTCTTC; CDR3 protein: CASSLALAGGHYNEQFF; D gene: TRBD2; clone size: -; J gene: TRBJ2-1; V gene: TRBV5-6
CDR3 DNA: TGTGCCAGCAGTGAAGGACCTGGCGAGGACTATGGCTACACCTTC; CDR3 protein: CASSEGPGEDYGYTF; D gene: -; clone size: -; J gene: TRBJ1-2; V gene: TRBV2
CDR3 DNA: TGTGCCAGCAGCCCCGGGGGGGGCGACTATGGCTACACCTTC; CDR3 protein: CASSPGGGDYGYTF; D gene: -; clone size: -; J gene: TRBJ1-2; V gene: TRBV27
CDR3 DNA: TGCAGTGCTAGTACAGGGGGCCTGGTTGATTCACCCCTCCACTTT; CDR3 protein: CSASTGGLVDSPLHF; D gene: TRBD1; clone size: few; J gene: TRBJ1-6; V gene: TRBV20-1
CDR3 DNA: TGTGCCACCAGTGAGCAGGGGGCTGGAGCTTTCTTT; CDR3 protein: CATSEQGAGAFF; D gene: TRBD1; clone size: -; J gene: TRBJ1-1; V gene: TRBV24-1
CDR3 DNA: TGTGCCAGCAGCCATAGCGGGGGCATCAATGAGCAGTTCTTC; CDR3 protein: CASSHSGGINEQFF; D gene: TRBD2; clone size: -; J gene: TRBJ2-1; V gene: TRBV3-1/TRBV3-2
CDR3 DNA: TGCGCCAGCAGCTTATCCGCGGTCTTCTACAATGAGCAGTTCTTC; CDR3 protein: CASSLSAVFYNEQFF; D gene: -; clone size: -; J gene: TRBJ2-1; V gene: TRBV5-1
CDR3 DNA: TGTGCCAGCAGTCAAGGCGGGGGGAACACAGATACGCAGTATTTT; CDR3 protein: CASSQGGGNTDTQYF; D gene: TRBD2; clone size: -; J gene: TRBJ2-3; V gene: TRBV6-6
CDR3 DNA: TGTGCCAGCAGCCAAGGCCCGGGGACAGGGGGCAAATGGGGCAATGCTAACTATGGCTACACCTTC; CDR3 protein: CASSQGPGTGGKWGNANYGYTF; D gene: TRBD1; clone size: -; J gene: TRBJ1-2; V gene: TRBV3-1/TRBV3-2
CDR3 DNA: TGTGCCAGCAGCCCCAGCCAGCGGGGGTACACAGATACGCAGTATTTT; CDR3 protein: CASSPSQRGYTDTQYF; D gene: TRBD2; clone size: -; J gene: TRBJ2-3; V gene: TRBV3-1/TRBV3-2
CDR3 DNA: TGTGCCAGCGGGACAACGAACACCGGGGAGCTGTTTTTT; CDR3 protein: CASGTTNTGELFF; D gene: -; clone size: -; J gene: TRBJ2-2; V gene: TRBV27
CDR3 DNA: TGTGCCAGCAGCTTAGATGAGGGCAAGAATCAGCCCCAGCATTTT; CDR3 protein: CASSLDEGKNQPQHF; D gene: -; clone size: once; J gene: TRBJ1-5; V gene: TRBV7-6